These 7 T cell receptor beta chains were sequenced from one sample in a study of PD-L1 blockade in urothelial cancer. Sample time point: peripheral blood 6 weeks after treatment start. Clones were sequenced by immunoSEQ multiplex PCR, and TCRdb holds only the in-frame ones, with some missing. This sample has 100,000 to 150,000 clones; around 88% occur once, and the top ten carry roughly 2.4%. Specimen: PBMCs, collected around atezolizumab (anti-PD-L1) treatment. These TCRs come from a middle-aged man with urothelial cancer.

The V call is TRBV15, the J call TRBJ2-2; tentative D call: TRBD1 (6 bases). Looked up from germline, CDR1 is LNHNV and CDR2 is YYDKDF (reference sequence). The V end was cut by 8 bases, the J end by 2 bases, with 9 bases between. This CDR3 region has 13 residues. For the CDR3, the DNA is TGTGCCACCGGGACACCCAACACCGGGGAGCTGTTTTTT. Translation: CATGTPNTGELFF.

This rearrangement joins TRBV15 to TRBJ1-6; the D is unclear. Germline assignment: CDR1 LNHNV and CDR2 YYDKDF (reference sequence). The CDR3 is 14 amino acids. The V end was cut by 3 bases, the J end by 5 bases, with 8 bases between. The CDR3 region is CATSSGRNNSPLHF. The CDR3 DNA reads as TGTGCCACCAGCAGCGGGAGGAATAATTCACCCCTCCACTTT.

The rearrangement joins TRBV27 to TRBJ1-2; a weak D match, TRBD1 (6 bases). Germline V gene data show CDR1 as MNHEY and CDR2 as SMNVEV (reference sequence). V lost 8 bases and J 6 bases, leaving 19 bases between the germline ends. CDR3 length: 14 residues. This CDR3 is CASRFREGVNGYTF. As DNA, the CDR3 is TGTGCCAGCCGATTTCGGGAGGGGGTGAATGGCTACACCTTC.

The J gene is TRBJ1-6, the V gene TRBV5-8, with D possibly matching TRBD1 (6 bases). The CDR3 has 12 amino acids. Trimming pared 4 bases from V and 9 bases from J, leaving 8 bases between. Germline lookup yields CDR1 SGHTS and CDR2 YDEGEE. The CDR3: CASSNRVSPLHF. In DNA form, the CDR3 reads TGTGCCAGCAGCAACAGGGTTTCACCCCTCCACTTT.

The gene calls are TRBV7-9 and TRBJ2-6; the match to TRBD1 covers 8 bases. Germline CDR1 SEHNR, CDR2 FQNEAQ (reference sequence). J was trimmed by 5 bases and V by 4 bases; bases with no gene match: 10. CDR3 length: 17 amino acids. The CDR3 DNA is TGTGCCAGCAGCTCCAGACAGGGGCCATCCAGGGCCAACGTCCTGACTTTC. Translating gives CASSSRQGPSRANVLTF.

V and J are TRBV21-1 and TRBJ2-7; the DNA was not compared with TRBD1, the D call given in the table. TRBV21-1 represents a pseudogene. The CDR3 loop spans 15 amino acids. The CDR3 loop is CASSVRHRASYEQYF. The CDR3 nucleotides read TGTGCCAGCAGCGTCCGGCACAGGGCCTCCTACGAGCAGTACTTC.

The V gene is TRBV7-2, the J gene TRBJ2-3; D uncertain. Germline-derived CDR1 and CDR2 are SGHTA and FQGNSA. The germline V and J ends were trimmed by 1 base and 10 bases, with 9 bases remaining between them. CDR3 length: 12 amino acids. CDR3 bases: TGTGCCAGCAGCTTAGACGTGGGCGCGCAGTATTTT. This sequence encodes CASSLDVGAQYF.